The 7 T cell receptor beta chains reported below all come from one sample, sequenced in a study of blood T cell repertoires in COVID-19. Clones were read by immunoSEQ multiplex PCR, and TCRdb kept only the in-frame ones, dropping some. The data contain 140,000 or so clones, 80% of them singletons. The sample comprised peripheral blood. These TCRs come from a woman between 45 and 60 years old with acute or convalescent COVID-19.

This rearrangement joins TRBV5-1 to TRBJ2-5; no reliable D call. CDR3 length: 15 residues. Germline V gives CDR1 SGHRS, CDR2 YFSETQ. V shed 3 bases and J shed 0 bases, with 12 bases lying between them. The CDR3 here is CASSWNDNYQETQYF. The CDR3 DNA reads as TGCGCCAGCAGCTGGAATGACAACTACCAAGAGACCCAGTACTTC.

The chain is built from TRBV14 and TRBJ2-5; 12 bases fit TRBD2. Germline V gene lookup returns CDR1 SGHDN and CDR2 FVKESK. V trimming: 8 bases; J trimming: 6 bases; junction bases outside the gene matches: 4. The CDR3 runs to 13 residues. The CDR3 region is CASSLAGGKTQYF. The DNA for the CDR3 is TGTGCCAGCTCCCTAGCGGGGGGGAAGACCCAGTACTTC.

J is TRBJ1-2 and V is TRBV12-3 or TRBV12-4; possible D gene TRBD1, 6 bases. CDR3 length equals 13 residues. Trimming took off 1 base at V and 5 bases at J, with 8 bases between the two ends. The CDR3 reads CASSLGDNYGYTF. The CDR3 coding sequence is TGTGCCAGCAGTTTAGGGGACAATTATGGCTACACCTTC.

This rearrangement joins TRBV28 to TRBJ1-5; 11 bases are a match to TRBD1. The CDR3 runs 15 residues. Trimming cost V 5 bases and J 4 bases; bases outside gene matches: 4. Germline assignment: CDR1 MDHEN and CDR2 SYDVKM. This CDR3 reads CASSQGTGGNQPQHF. CDR3 bases: TGTGCCAGCAGTCAGGGGACAGGGGGTAATCAGCCCCAGCATTTT.

The gene calls are TRBV7-2 and TRBJ1-5, with D unclear. The CDR3 totals 14 residues. Germline CDR1 reads SGHTA; CDR2 reads FQGNSA. The germline V and J ends were trimmed by 5 bases and 6 bases, with 14 bases remaining between them. The CDR3 here is CASSNSQPAQPQHF. In nucleotides, the CDR3 is TGTGCCAGCAGCAACTCCCAACCCGCTCAGCCCCAGCATTTT.

The rearrangement joins TRBV28 to TRBJ1-6; D unresolved. The CDR3 is 13 residues long. V gave up 2 bases and J gave up 10 bases, with 9 bases separating them. CDR1 MDHEN and CDR2 SYDVKM come from the germline V gene. CDR3 residues: CASSLEGWSPLHF. DNA for the CDR3: TGTGCCAGCAGTTTAGAGGGTTGGTCACCCCTCCACTTT.

V gene TRBV6-5 combines with J gene TRBJ1-6, with TRBD1 as a possible D gene (6 bases). The CDR3 consists of 13 residues. The V and J ends lost 10 bases and 10 bases respectively, with 17 bases between them. Germline-derived CDR1 and CDR2 are MNHEY and SVGAGI. The CDR3 region is CATKGQGHSPLHF. CDR3 in DNA: TGTGCCACCAAGGGGCAGGGGCACTCACCCCTCCACTTT.